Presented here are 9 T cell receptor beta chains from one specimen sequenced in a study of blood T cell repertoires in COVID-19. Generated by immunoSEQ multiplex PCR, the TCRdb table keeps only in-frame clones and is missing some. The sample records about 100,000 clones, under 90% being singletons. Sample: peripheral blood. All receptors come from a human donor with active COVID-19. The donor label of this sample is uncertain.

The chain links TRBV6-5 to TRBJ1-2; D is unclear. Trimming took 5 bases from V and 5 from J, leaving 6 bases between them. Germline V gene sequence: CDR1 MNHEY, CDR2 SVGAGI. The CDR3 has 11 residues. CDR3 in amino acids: CASSTGYGYTF. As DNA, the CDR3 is TGTGCCAGCAGTACCGGGTATGGCTACACCTTC.

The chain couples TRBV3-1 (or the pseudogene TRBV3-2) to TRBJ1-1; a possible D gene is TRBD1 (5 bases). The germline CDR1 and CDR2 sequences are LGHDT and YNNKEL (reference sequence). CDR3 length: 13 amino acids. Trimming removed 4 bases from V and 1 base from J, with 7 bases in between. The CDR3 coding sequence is TGTGCCAGCAGCCGACAGAAGAACACTGAAGCTTTCTTT. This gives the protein CASSRQKNTEAFF.

DNA for the CDR3: TGTGCCAGCAGCCCCGGGACAGGGGACGAGCAGTACTTC. It encodes CASSPGTGDEQYF. The chain combines TRBV9 with TRBJ2-7; 10 nucleotides align to TRBD1. The V and J ends lost 4 bases and 5 bases, in that order; junction bases with no gene match: 3. The CDR3 is made up of 13 amino acids. CDR1 and CDR2 from the germline V gene are SGDLS and YYNGEE.

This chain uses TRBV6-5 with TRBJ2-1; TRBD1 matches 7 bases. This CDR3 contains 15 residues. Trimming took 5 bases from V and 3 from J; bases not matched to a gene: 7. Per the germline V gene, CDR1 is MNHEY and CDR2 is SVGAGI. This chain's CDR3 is CASSTGQVLYNEQFF. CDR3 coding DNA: TGTGCCAGCAGTACTGGACAGGTCCTCTACAATGAGCAGTTCTTC.

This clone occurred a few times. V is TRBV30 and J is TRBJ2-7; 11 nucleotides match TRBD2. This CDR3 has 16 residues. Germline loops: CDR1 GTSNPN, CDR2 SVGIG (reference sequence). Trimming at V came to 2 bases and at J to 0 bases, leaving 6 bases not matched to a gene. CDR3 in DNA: TGTGCCTGGAGTCCCATTAGCGGGGGGGGCTCCTACGAGCAGTACTTC. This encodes CAWSPISGGGSYEQYF.

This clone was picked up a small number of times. CDR3 amino acids: CASSITGTGIIQPQHF. DNA of the CDR3: TGTGCCAGTAGTATCACCGGGACAGGGATTATTCAGCCCCAGCATTTT. This chain uses TRBV19 with TRBJ1-5; TRBD1 aligns across 9 bases. This CDR3 is built from 16 residues. Per the germline V gene, CDR1 is LNHDA and CDR2 is SQIVND (reference sequence). Unmatched junction bases numbered 9, after V lost 3 bases and J lost 6 bases.

Written as DNA, the CDR3 is TGTGCCAGCTCGCCGGACAGGGTTAATGAAAAACTGTTTTTT. It translates to CASSPDRVNEKLFF. V is TRBV18 and J is TRBJ1-4; 8 positions match TRBD1. The CDR3 has 14 residues. In germline, CDR1 is KGHSH, CDR2 LQKENI. With 6 bases clipped from V and 4 bases from J, the junction kept 4 bases outside the gene matches.

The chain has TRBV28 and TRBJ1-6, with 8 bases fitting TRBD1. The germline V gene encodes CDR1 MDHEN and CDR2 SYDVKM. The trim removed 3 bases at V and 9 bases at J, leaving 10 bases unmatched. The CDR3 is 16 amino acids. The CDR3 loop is CASSFPLGTGPSPLHF. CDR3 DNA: TGTGCCAGCAGTTTCCCTCTCGGGACAGGACCTTCACCCCTCCACTTT.

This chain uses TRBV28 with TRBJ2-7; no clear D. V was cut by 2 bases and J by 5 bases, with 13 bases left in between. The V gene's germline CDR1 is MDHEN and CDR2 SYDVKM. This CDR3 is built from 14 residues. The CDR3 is CASSLLSTLDEQYF. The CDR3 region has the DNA TGTGCCAGCAGTTTACTTAGCACACTCGACGAGCAGTACTTC.